This T cell receptor beta chain originates from a study of early T cells in non-severe SARS-CoV-2 infection. As for the study in general: Chains were unpaired, as sequencing was done on bulk RNA from unsorted whole blood.

As regards this clonotype: Its antigen is unknown.

Trimming took 7 bases from V and 9 from J; bases not matched to a gene: 5. This CDR3 spans 12 amino acids. From germline, CDR1 is MNHNS and CDR2 SASEGT. Each single cDNA molecule received a unique molecular identifier. TCRdb fed the 5' RACE reads into MiXCR, producing one record per CDR3 protein. The table has about 44,000 distinct CDR3 sequences, about 25% seen once. The study's findings and limits: Missing private and CD4 specificities, VDJdb matching favored anti-spike CD8 responses.

The TCR comes from an adult who was a healthcare worker with PCR-confirmed SARS-CoV-2 infection or an uninfected control (not recorded which). The chain uses TRBV6-1 and TRBJ2-1; 8 nucleotides agree with TRBD2. The input for sequencing was whole blood, taken at baseline. The CDR3 reads CASIPGGGEQFF. The CDR3 DNA sequence: TGTGCCAGCATCCCGGGAGGGGGTGAGCAGTTCTTC.